This T cell receptor (beta chain) was identified in a study of molecular identifiers for immune sequencing clone quantification. The V gene end was trimmed by 3 bases and the J gene end by 0 bases; junction bases not matched to a gene: 5. The CDR3 is 15 amino acids. Germline lookup yields CDR1 SNHLY and CDR2 FYNNEI. As to this clonotype: A much larger clone is a single base away; this may be a read error. Since the CDR3 does not end with the conserved phenylalanine or tryptophan, this likely comes from a read error.

TCRdb re-called the PCR reads through MiXCR, storing one row per CDR3 protein. In the table there are about 640,000 distinct CDR3 sequences, approximately 20% of which are singletons. The rearrangement links TRBV2 to TRBJ2-7; 7 bases fit TRBD1. The sequence was collected from a human donor in good health. Some libraries in this study had Jurkat cell RNA spiked in. The sequenced material came from naive CD8+ T cells from blood, with Jurkat cell RNA spiked in. The subset denotes: FACS-sorted CD8+CD4-CCR7+CD45RA+ naive T cells. The CDR3 is CASSEGDRASYEQYC. The DNA for the CDR3 is TGTGCCAGCAGTGAGGGGGACAGAGCCTCCTACGAGCAGTACTGC.